This paragraph covers one TCR beta chain sequence. Its matching antigen is unknown. The data derive from a study of cytomegalovirus exposure and HLA in healthy donors. Vbeta (60) and Jbeta (13) primers were used in the PCR. Profiled with immunoSEQ multiplex PCR; TCRdb holds only in-frame clones, not every one. The data hold 140,000 to 150,000 clones, with 75% to 80% observed a single time. The study, taken as a whole, reports: In a later analysis, an Asian-associated ancestry cluster reportedly showed fewer N-insertions than the roughly 700-donor mean. Previous analysis showed most TCR beta V segments were productive about 87% or about 30% of the time. Later genetic work tied a missense DCLRE1C variant to beta-chain V and J trimming.

Germline assignment: CDR1 GTSNPN and CDR2 SVGIG (reference sequence). The V gene lost 2 bases and the J gene lost 8 bases, with 12 bases spanning the gap. The CDR3 is 13 amino acids. The chain employs TRBV30 and TRBJ1-4, with D perhaps matching TRBD1 (5 bases). Specimen: PBMCs. The TCR comes from a man aged 35 to 55 in good health and CMV-seropositive. CDR3 protein: CAWSNRGSEKLFF. CDR3 DNA: TGTGCCTGGAGTAACCGGGGGAGCGAAAAACTGTTTTTT.